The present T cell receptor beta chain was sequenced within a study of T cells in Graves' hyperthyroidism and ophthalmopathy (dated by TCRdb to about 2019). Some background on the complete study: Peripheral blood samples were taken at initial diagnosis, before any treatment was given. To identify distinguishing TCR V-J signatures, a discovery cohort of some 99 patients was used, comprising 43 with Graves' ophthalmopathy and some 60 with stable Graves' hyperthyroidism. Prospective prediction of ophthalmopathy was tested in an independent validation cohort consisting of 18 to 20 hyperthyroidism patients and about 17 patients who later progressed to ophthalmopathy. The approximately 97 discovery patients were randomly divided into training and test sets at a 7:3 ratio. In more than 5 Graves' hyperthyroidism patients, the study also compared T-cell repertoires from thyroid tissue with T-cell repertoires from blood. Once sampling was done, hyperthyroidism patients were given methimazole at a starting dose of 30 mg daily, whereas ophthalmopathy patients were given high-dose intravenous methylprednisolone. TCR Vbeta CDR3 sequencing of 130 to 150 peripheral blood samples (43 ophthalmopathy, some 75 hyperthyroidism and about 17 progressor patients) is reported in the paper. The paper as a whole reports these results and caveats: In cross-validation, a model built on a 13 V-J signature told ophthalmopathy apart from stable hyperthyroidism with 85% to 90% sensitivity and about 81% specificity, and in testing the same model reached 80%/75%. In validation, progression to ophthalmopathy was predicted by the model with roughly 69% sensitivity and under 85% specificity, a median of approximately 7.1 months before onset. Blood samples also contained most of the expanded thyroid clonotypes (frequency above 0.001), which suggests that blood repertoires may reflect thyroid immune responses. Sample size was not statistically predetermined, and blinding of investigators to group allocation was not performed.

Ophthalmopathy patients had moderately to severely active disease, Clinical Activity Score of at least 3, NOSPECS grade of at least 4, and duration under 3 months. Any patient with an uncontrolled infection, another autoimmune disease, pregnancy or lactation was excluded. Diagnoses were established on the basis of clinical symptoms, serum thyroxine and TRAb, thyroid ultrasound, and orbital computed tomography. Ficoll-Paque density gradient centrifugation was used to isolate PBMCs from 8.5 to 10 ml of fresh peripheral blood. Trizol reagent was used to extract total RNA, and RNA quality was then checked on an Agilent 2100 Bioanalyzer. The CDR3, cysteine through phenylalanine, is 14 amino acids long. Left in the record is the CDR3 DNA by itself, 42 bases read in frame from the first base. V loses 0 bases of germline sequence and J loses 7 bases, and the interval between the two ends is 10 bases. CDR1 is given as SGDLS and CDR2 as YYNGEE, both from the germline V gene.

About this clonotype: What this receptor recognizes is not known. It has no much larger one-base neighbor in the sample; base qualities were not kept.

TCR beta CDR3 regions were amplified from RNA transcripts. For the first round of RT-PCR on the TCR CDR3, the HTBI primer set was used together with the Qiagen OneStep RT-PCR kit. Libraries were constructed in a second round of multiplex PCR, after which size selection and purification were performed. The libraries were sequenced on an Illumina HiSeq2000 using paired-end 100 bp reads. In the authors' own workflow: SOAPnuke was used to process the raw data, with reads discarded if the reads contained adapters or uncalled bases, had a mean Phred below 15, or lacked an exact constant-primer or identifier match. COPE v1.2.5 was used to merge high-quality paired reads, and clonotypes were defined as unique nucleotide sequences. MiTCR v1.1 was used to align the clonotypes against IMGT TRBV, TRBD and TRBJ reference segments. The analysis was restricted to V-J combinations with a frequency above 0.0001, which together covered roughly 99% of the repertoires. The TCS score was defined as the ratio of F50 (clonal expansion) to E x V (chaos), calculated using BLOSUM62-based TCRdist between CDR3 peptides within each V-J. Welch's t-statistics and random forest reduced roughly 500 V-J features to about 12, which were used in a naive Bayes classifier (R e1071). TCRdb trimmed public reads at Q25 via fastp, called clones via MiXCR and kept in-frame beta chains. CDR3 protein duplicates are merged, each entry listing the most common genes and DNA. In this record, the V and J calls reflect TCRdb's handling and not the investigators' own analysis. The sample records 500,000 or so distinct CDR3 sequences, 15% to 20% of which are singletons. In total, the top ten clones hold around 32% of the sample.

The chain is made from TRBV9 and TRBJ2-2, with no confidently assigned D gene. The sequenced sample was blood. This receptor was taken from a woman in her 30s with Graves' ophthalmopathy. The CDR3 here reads CASSVAIGVGELFF. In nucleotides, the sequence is TGTGCCAGCAGCGTAGCTATTGGGGTCGGGGAGCTGTTTTTT.